The sequence of this TCR beta chain was determined in a study of early T cells in non-severe SARS-CoV-2 infection. Whole-study context: Alpha and beta chains were unpaired, from unsorted whole-blood bulk RNA.

Study-wide results and caveats: In VDJdb matching, anti-spike CD8 responses were favored while private and CD4 specificities went missing.

The germline V gene encodes CDR1 SGHAT and CDR2 FQNNGV. The CDR3 runs 15 residues. The germline V and J ends were trimmed by 6 bases and 1 base, with 13 bases remaining between them. Attached unique molecular identifiers marked individual cDNA molecules. TCRdb used MiXCR to reprocess the 5' RACE reads, holding one entry per CDR3 protein. This sample has about 30,000 distinct CDR3 sequences, with about 5% found just once. This clonotype showed up many times. Its antigen is undetermined. The sample comprised whole blood. J is TRBJ2-4 and V is TRBV11-2, with D tentatively TRBD1 or TRBD2 (5 bases each). This sequence was found in an adult who was a healthcare worker with PCR-confirmed SARS-CoV-2 infection or an uninfected control (not recorded which). In DNA, the CDR3 is TGTGCCAGCAGTTACTCCAGGGACGCCAAAAACATTCAGTACTTC. It translates to CASSYSRDAKNIQYF.